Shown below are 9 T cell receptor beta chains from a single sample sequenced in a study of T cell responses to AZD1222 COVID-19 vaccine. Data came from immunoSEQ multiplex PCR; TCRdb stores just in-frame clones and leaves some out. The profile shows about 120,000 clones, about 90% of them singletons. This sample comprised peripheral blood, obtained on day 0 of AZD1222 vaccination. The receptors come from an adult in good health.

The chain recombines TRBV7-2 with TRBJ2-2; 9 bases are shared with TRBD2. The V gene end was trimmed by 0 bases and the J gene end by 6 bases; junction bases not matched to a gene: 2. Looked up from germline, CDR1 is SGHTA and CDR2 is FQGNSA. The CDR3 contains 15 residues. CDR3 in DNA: TGTGCCAGCAGCTTAGCTAGCGGGAGAGCCGGGGAGCTGTTTTTT. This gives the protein CASSLASGRAGELFF.

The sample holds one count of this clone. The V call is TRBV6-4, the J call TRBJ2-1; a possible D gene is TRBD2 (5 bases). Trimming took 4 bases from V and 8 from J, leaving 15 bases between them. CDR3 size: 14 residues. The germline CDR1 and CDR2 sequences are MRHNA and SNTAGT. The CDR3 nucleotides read TGTGCCAGCAGTGCGAACGAGGGTACGGATGAGCAGTTCTTC. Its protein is CASSANEGTDEQFF.

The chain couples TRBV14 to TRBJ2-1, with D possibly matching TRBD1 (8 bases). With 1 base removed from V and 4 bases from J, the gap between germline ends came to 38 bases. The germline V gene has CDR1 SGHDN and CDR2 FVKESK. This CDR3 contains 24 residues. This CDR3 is CASSQGWIGQGAQPRAGIYNEQFF. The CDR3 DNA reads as TGTGCCAGCAGCCAAGGTTGGATCGGGCAGGGGGCCCAACCTCGAGCGGGGATTTACAATGAGCAGTTCTTC.

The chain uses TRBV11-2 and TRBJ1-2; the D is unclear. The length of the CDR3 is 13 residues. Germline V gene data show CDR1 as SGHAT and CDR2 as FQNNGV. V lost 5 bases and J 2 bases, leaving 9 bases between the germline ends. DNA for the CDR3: TGTGCCAGCAGCCCATCCAGCAACTATGGCTACACCTTC. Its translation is CASSPSSNYGYTF.

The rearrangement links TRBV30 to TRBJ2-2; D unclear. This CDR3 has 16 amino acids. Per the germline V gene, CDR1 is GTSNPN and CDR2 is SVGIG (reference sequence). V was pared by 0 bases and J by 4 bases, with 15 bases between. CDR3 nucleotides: TGTGCCTGGAGTGTAGGTGTGTCGGGCGGCACCGGGGAGCTGTTTTTT. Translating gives CAWSVGVSGGTGELFF.

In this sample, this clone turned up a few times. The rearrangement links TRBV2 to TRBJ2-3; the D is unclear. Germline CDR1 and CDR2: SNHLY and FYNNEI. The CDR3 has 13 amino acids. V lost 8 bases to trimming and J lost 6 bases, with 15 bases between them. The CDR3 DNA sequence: TGTGCCAGCGGGCAGGAAGCACGGGATACGCAGTATTTT. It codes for CASGQEARDTQYF.

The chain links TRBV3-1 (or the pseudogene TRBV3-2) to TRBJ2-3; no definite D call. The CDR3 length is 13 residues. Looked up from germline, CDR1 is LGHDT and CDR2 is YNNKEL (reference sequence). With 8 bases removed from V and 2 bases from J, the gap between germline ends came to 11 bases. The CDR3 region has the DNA TGTGCCAGCGCCAGACAATTCACAGATACGCAGTATTTT. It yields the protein CASARQFTDTQYF.

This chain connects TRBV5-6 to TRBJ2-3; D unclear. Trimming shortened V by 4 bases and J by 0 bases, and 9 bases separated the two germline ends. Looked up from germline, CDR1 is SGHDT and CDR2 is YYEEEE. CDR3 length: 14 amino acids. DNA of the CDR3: TGTGCCAGCAGCCAGCAGACTAGCACAGATACGCAGTATTTT. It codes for CASSQQTSTDTQYF.

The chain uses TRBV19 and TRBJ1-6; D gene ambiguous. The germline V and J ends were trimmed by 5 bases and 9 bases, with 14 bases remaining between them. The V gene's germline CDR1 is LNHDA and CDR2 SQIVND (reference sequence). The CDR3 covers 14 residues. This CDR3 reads CASSGPNPASPLHF. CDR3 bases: TGTGCCAGTAGTGGGCCCAACCCCGCTTCACCCCTCCACTTT.